The source of this T cell receptor (beta chain) is a study of blood T cell repertoires in COVID-19. V was trimmed by 6 bases and J by 5 bases, leaving 11 bases between them. The CDR3 length is 12 residues. From germline, CDR1 is LGHDT and CDR2 YNNKEL (reference sequence). Assay used: immunoSEQ multiplex PCR; TCRdb lists only in-frame clones, some missing. The sample lists hundreds of thousands of clones; 70% to 90% were seen once. The specimen sequenced was PBMCs or T cells enriched from blood (not recorded which). This receptor was obtained from a woman aged 40 to 50 who had recovered from COVID-19. The chain carries TRBV3-1 (or the pseudogene TRBV3-2) and TRBJ2-7, with D maybe TRBD1 (5 bases). The CDR3 here is CASRNQGDEQYF. CDR3 nucleotide sequence: TGTGCCAGCAGGAATCAAGGGGACGAGCAGTACTTC.